The 14 T cell receptor beta chains below all came from one sample that was sequenced in a study of blood T cells in healthy people across ages. Primed by a sample-barcoded 5' primer and a J-beta primer mix, a second PCR proceeded for roughly 6 to 12 cycles. TCRdb redid the calling of the 5' RACE reads with MiXCR, one entry per CDR3 protein. Among around 1,700,000 distinct CDR3 sequences listed, about 28% were seen once. The sequenced material came from blood. Receptors originate from a woman under 40 in good health.

Remarks on this clonotype: A much larger clone is a single base away; this may be a read error. This sequence joins TRBV29-1 and TRBJ1-2; D possibly corresponds to TRBD1 (5 bases). Germline CDR1 is SQVTM and CDR2 is ANQGSEA. This CDR3 has 12 residues. Trimming removed 7 bases at V and 4 bases at J, with 13 bases between. The CDR3 DNA is TGCAGCGCCAAGACAGACGGCTATGGCTACACCTTC. This encodes CSAKTDGYGYTF.

This chain uses TRBV5-1 with TRBJ1-3; the D gene is possibly TRBD1 (5 bases). Germline V gene data show CDR1 as SGHRS and CDR2 as YFSETQ. This CDR3 is built from 15 residues. V was trimmed by 4 bases and J by 0 bases, leaving 11 bases between them. In DNA form, the CDR3 reads TGCGCCAGCAGCAGGGGTGACATCTCTGGAAACACCATATATTTT. This codes for CASSRGDISGNTIYF.

The count of this clonotype is one. J is TRBJ2-3 and V is TRBV19, with 9 bases fitting TRBD1. The germline CDR1 and CDR2 sequences are LNHDA and SQIVND (reference sequence). The CDR3 length is 14 residues. Trimming at V came to 4 bases and at J to 4 bases, leaving 3 bases not matched to a gene. The CDR3 region has the DNA TGTGCCAGTAGTACCACAGGGGGCGCAGATACGCAGTATTTT. Amino acid sequence: CASSTTGGADTQYF.

V gene TRBV20-1 combines with J gene TRBJ2-1, with 8 bases lining up with TRBD2. V gave up 4 bases and J gave up 6 bases; unmatched junction bases: 8. The germline CDR1 and CDR2 sequences are DFQATT and SNEGSKA (reference sequence). The CDR3 runs 14 residues. This CDR3 reads CSAIPGGGFNEQFF. The CDR3 region has the DNA TGCAGTGCTATCCCCGGGGGGGGGTTCAATGAGCAGTTCTTC.

This clonotype showed up just a few times. The chain employs TRBV11-1 and TRBJ2-1, with a possible D match to TRBD2 (7 bases). V was clipped by 5 bases and J by 6 bases, with 20 bases between them. This CDR3 contains 16 residues. Germline V gene data show CDR1 as SGHAT and CDR2 as FQDESV (reference sequence). The CDR3 protein is CASSAPGAGVFNEQFF. The DNA of the CDR3 is TGTGCCAGCAGCGCCCCAGGGGCGGGGGTATTCAATGAGCAGTTCTTC. The entire variable domain, with the rest obtained from reference TRBV11-1 and TRBJ2-1, is as follows: EAEVAQSPRYKITEKSQAVAFWCDPISGHATLYWYRQILGQGPELLVQFQDESVVDDSQLPKDRFSAERLKGVDSTLKIQPAELGDSAMYLCASSAPGAGVFNEQFFGPGTRLTVL.

The chain employs TRBV27 and TRBJ2-3, with TRBD2 matching 10 bases. The V gene end was trimmed by 5 bases and the J gene end by 4 bases; junction bases not matched to a gene: 3. Germline-derived CDR1 and CDR2 are MNHEY and SMNVEV (reference sequence). The CDR3 has 14 residues. CDR3 region: CASSQREGPDTQYF. As DNA, the CDR3 is TGTGCCAGCAGTCAGCGGGAGGGCCCAGATACGCAGTATTTT.

In this sample, this clonotype turned up many times. V usage is TRBV12-3 or TRBV12-4 and J usage is TRBJ1-5; D is unclear. Between the trimmed V and J ends, which lost 6 bases and 6 bases, there was a span of 15 bases. This CDR3 has 14 amino acids. CDR3 residues: CASSGSNRGQPQHF. CDR3 coding DNA: TGTGCCAGCAGCGGGAGTAATCGAGGTCAGCCCCAGCATTTT.

This clonotype was counted at least ten times. The chain employs TRBV7-2 and TRBJ1-2, with D maybe TRBD1 (6 bases). The length of the CDR3 is 13 residues. V gave up 3 bases and J gave up 7 bases, with 12 bases separating them. CDR1 and CDR2 (germline): SGHTA, FQGNSA. The chain's CDR3 is CASSLQGLSGYTF. The CDR3 coding sequence is TGTGCCAGCAGCTTGCAGGGGCTGTCTGGCTACACCTTC.

This clonotype was found a few times. The chain employs TRBV4-3 and TRBJ1-2; 8 nucleotides agree with TRBD1. Germline assignment: CDR1 LGHNA and CDR2 YSLEER. CDR3 size: 17 residues. The junction had 17 bases not matched to a gene; V was cut back by 4 bases and J by 7 bases. This chain's CDR3 is CASSPGEDRVAVSGYTF. Here the CDR3 DNA reads TGCGCCAGCAGCCCAGGGGAGGACAGGGTGGCCGTAAGTGGCTACACCTTC.

This clonotype was detected only a few times. The chain joins TRBV5-1 to TRBJ2-1, with TRBD2 matching 12 bases. The V segment lost 3 bases and the J segment 0 bases; nucleotides outside the gene matches: 16. This CDR3 is 21 amino acids long. Germline values: CDR1 SGHRS, CDR2 YFSETQ. CDR3 protein: CASSSDATSGGLRSSYNEQFF. The CDR3 DNA follows: TGCGCCAGCAGCTCAGACGCAACTAGCGGGGGGCTTAGGAGCTCCTACAATGAGCAGTTCTTC.

This clonotype has a count of ten or more. The rearrangement links TRBV9 to TRBJ2-7; tentatively, D is TRBD1 or TRBD2 (5 bases each). Germline CDR1 is SGDLS and CDR2 is YYNGEE. The CDR3 is 14 residues long. V lost 2 bases, J lost 0 bases, and 9 bases lay in between. CDR3 nucleotide sequence: TGTGCCAGCAGCGTTGGGACCTTCTCCTACGAGCAGTACTTC. It yields the protein CASSVGTFSYEQYF.

The chain employs TRBV4-3 and TRBJ2-7; possibly TRBD2 for D (7 bases). V dropped 0 bases and J dropped 6 bases, with 15 bases sitting between them. This CDR3 is 15 amino acids long. Germline CDR1 LGHNA, CDR2 YSLEER. DNA of the CDR3: TGCGCCAGCAGCCAAGATAGGGGGGGTAGTGGCGAGCAGTACTTC. Its translation: CASSQDRGGSGEQYF.

The CDR3 DNA reads as TGCGCCAGCAGTGCGGACAGGGGGAACGACGAGCAGTACTTC. Its protein is CASSADRGNDEQYF. V usage is TRBV5-1 and J usage is TRBJ2-5; 10 positions match TRBD1. The end of the DNA is better explained by TRBJ2-7, so the J call may be wrong. This CDR3 is built from 14 residues. Germline V CDR1 and CDR2: SGHRS, YFSETQ.

This clonotype was observed at least ten times. This chain links TRBV29-1 with TRBJ2-1; D gene unclear. The CDR3 is 10 amino acids. Germline V gives CDR1 SQVTM, CDR2 ANQGSEA. V was pared by 6 bases and J by 9 bases, with 9 bases between. The CDR3 sequence: CSVINREQFF. DNA for the CDR3: TGCAGCGTGATCAACCGTGAGCAGTTCTTC.